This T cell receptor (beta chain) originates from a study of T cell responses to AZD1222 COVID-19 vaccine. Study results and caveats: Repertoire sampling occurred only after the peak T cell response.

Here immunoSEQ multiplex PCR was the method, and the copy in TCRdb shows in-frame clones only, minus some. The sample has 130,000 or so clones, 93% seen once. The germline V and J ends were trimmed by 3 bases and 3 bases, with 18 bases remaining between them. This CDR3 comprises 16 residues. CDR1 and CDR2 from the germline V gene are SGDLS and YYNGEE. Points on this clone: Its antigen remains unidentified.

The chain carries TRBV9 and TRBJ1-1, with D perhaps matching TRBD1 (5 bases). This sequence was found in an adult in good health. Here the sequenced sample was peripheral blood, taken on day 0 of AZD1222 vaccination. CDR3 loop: CASSGKRDPRDTEAFF. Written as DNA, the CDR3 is TGTGCCAGCAGCGGAAAGCGGGACCCGAGGGACACTGAAGCTTTCTTT.